The 24 T cell receptor beta chains in this list originate from one sample, sequenced in a study of T-cell reconstitution after alpha-beta-depleted transplantation in children. The library targeted TCRbeta and was prepared with unique molecular identifiers. In TCRdb, the PCR reads were re-called with MiXCR into one record per CDR3 protein. The profile shows about 640,000 distinct CDR3 sequences, 13% of them singletons. The sequencing used PBMCs, mostly from graft donor cells, collected 360 days after TCRalphabeta/CD19-depleted stem cell transplant. These receptors all come from a male patient between 5 and 17 years old who had a stem cell transplant for acute myeloid leukemia, so the T cells may come from the graft donor.

The table lists this clonotype with many counts. This chain uses TRBV7-3 with TRBJ2-1; TRBD2 agrees at 10 bases. The CDR3 extends over 16 amino acids. The trim removed 5 bases at V and 4 bases at J, leaving 8 bases unmatched. Per the germline V gene, CDR1 is SGHTA and CDR2 is FQGTGA. CDR3 amino acids: CASSQVSLAGYNEQFF. DNA for the CDR3: TGTGCCAGCAGCCAGGTTTCACTAGCGGGATACAATGAGCAGTTCTTC.

This clonotype was seen a few times. This sequence joins TRBV28 and TRBJ2-1; TRBD1 matches at 10 bases. With 5 bases clipped from V and 2 bases from J, the junction kept 9 bases outside the gene matches. In germline, CDR1 is MDHEN, CDR2 SYDVKM. This CDR3 comprises 17 residues. CDR3 protein: CASSTGDRGLTYNEQFF. The CDR3 DNA reads as TGTGCCAGCAGTACAGGGGACAGGGGACTTACCTACAATGAGCAGTTCTTC.

The CDR3 loop reads CASSYFRERGDTQYF. Written as DNA, the CDR3 is TGTGCCAGCAGCTACTTCAGGGAGCGTGGAGATACGCAGTATTTT. The chain recombines TRBV7-9 with TRBJ2-3; TRBD1 or TRBD2 may be the D gene (5 bases each). The CDR3 is made up of 15 amino acids. Germline CDR1 is SEHNR and CDR2 is FQNEAQ (reference sequence). V lost 4 bases, J lost 5 bases, and 16 bases lay in between.

This clonotype was counted many times. The rearrangement joins TRBV7-9 to TRBJ1-5; D gene uncertain. Trimming stripped 2 bases from V and 7 bases from J, with 9 bases between. CDR1 and CDR2 (germline): SEHNR, FQNEAQ (reference sequence). The CDR3 is 13 residues long. The CDR3 loop reads CASSLFTAQPQHF. In DNA form, the CDR3 reads TGTGCCAGCAGCTTATTTACGGCCCAGCCCCAGCATTTT. The complete variable domain, with remaining parts taken from reference TRBV7-9 and TRBJ1-5, reads DTGVSQNPRHKITKRGQNVTFRCDPISEHNRLYWYRQTLGQGPEFLTYFQNEAQLEKSRLLSDRFSAERPKGSFSTLEIQRTEQGDSAMYLCASSLFTAQPQHFGDGTRLSIL.

Only a few counts were recorded for this clonotype. The genes are TRBV6-1 and TRBJ2-7; 13 bases match TRBD2. Germline loops: CDR1 MNHNS, CDR2 SASEGT. Losses at the gene ends were 5 bases for V and 2 bases for J; bases not matched to a gene: 15. The CDR3 consists of 19 residues. The CDR3 nucleotides are TGTGCCAGCAGTCCCCGGTGGACTAGCGGGAGCAATTTTGCCTACGAGCAGTACTTC. It encodes CASSPRWTSGSNFAYEQYF.

The chain has TRBV7-9 and TRBJ2-3; D possibly corresponds to TRBD2 (6 bases). Germline loops: CDR1 SEHNR, CDR2 FQNEAQ (reference sequence). Trimming left V 5 bases short and J 3 bases short, with 15 bases between. CDR3 length: 15 amino acids. CDR3 in amino acids: CASSAEGVVTDTQYF. As DNA, the CDR3 is TGTGCCAGCAGCGCGGAGGGCGTCGTAACAGATACGCAGTATTTT. Variable domain in full (rest from reference TRBV7-9 and TRBJ2-3): DTGVSQNPRHKITKRGQNVTFRCDPISEHNRLYWYRQTLGQGPEFLTYFQNEAQLEKSRLLSDRFSAERPKGSFSTLEIQRTEQGDSAMYLCASSAEGVVTDTQYFGPGTRLTVL.

At least ten counts were recorded for this clonotype. The V and J genes are TRBV12-3 or TRBV12-4 and TRBJ2-3, with 10 bases fitting TRBD1. Trimming cost V 8 bases and J 1 base; bases outside gene matches: 9. This CDR3 is built from 16 residues. CDR3 sequence reads: CASGKTGGARTDTQYF. The CDR3 nucleotides read TGTGCCAGCGGGAAGACAGGGGGCGCGCGCACAGATACGCAGTATTTT.

This clonotype was seen only a few times. V usage is TRBV28 and J usage is TRBJ1-4; a possible D gene is TRBD1 (6 bases). The CDR3 spans 14 residues. The germline V gene encodes CDR1 MDHEN and CDR2 SYDVKM. Deletions cut 1 base from V and 8 bases from J, with 11 bases between. The CDR3 loop reads CASSLFRGEEKLFF. In DNA, the CDR3 is TGTGCCAGCAGTTTATTCAGGGGTGAGGAAAAACTGTTTTTT.

The chain joins TRBV15 to TRBJ2-1; 11 bases agree with TRBD2. This CDR3 region has 13 residues. The ends lost 10 bases at V and 6 bases at J; junction bases unmatched: 5. Germline CDR1 LNHNV, CDR2 YYDKDF (reference sequence). In DNA form, the CDR3 reads TGTGCCATTACTAGCGGGGGCTTCAATGAGCAGTTCTTC. Residues: CAITSGGFNEQFF.

This clonotype was picked up many times. The chain carries TRBV24-1 and TRBJ2-1, with D perhaps given as TRBD1 or TRBD2 (5 bases each). The CDR3 contains 16 residues. Germline lookup yields CDR1 KGHDR and CDR2 SFDVKD. The germline V and J ends were trimmed by 4 bases and 6 bases, with 18 bases remaining between them. CDR3 DNA: TGTGCCACCAGTGACCCCGACAGTTTTGAGGGCAATGAGCAGTTCTTC. Amino acids: CATSDPDSFEGNEQFF.

The chain joins TRBV18 to TRBJ2-3, with a weak D call TRBD1 (5 bases). This CDR3 contains 18 residues. V dropped 2 bases and J dropped 4 bases, with 22 bases sitting between them. Germline lookup yields CDR1 KGHSH and CDR2 LQKENI. Written as DNA, the CDR3 is TGTGCCAGCTCACCAATTCGGGCAGGGCCCGCTACGGCAGATACGCAGTATTTT. Protein sequence: CASSPIRAGPATADTQYF. The variable domain in full, completed from reference TRBV18 and TRBJ2-3, reads NAGVMQNPRHLVRRRGQEARLRCSPMKGHSHVYWYRQLPEEGLKFMVYLQKENIIDESGMPKERFSAEFPKEGPSILRIQQVVRGDSAAYFCASSPIRAGPATADTQYFGPGTRLTVL.

This rearrangement joins TRBV7-6 to TRBJ2-7; tentatively, D is TRBD1 or TRBD2 (5 bases each). CDR3 length: 14 residues. The V and J ends lost 3 bases and 2 bases respectively, with 11 bases between them. CDR1 is SGHVS, CDR2 FNYEAQ, per germline. The CDR3 DNA is TGTGCCAGCAGCTTGGGGGACCCAACCTACGAGCAGTACTTC. Its translation is CASSLGDPTYEQYF.

Ten or more counts support this clonotype. The chain has TRBV7-8 and TRBJ2-7; weak D call: TRBD2 (6 bases). Looked up from germline, CDR1 is SGHVS and CDR2 is FQNEAQ. The germline V and J ends were trimmed by 7 bases and 2 bases, with 15 bases remaining between them. CDR3 length: 14 residues. CDR3 sequence reads: CASTPGGLPYEQYF. CDR3 DNA: TGTGCCAGCACCCCAGGAGGGCTTCCCTACGAGCAGTACTTC. Full variable domain (outside the CDR3, taken from reference TRBV7-8 and TRBJ2-7): GAGVSQSPRYKVAKRGQDVALRCDPISGHVSLFWYQQALGQGPEFLTYFQNEAQLDKSGLPSDRFFAERPEGSVSTLKIQRTQQEDSAVYLCASTPGGLPYEQYFGPGTRLTVT.

This clonotype was picked up a small number of times. This chain connects TRBV21-1 to TRBJ2-5; the DNA was not used to check the table's D call, TRBD1. TRBV21-1 is annotated as a pseudogene. The CDR3 totals 15 residues. The DNA for the CDR3 is TGTGCCAGCAAAATCAACAGGGGGCGAGGGGAGACCCAGTACTTC. Its translation is CASKINRGRGETQYF.

As to this clonotype: A much larger clone sits a single nucleotide away, making a read error possible. This chain uses TRBV5-1 with TRBJ2-7; 10 nucleotides line up with TRBD1. The trim removed 0 bases at V and 5 bases at J, leaving 5 bases unmatched. Germline-derived CDR1 and CDR2 are SGHRS and YFSETQ. CDR3 size: 15 residues. As DNA, the CDR3 is TGCGCCAGCAGCTTGGGGGGACAGGGGACCCACGAGCAGTACTTC. Its protein is CASSLGGQGTHEQYF.

Ten or more counts support this clonotype. J is TRBJ2-7 and V is TRBV12-3 or TRBV12-4, with D unclear. Trimming removed 6 bases at V and 2 bases at J, with 17 bases between. This CDR3 comprises 15 residues. The CDR3 is CASSTSWVPPYEQYF. The CDR3 DNA is TGTGCCAGCAGCACCAGCTGGGTCCCGCCCTACGAGCAGTACTTC.

V gene TRBV10-3 combines with J gene TRBJ1-5, with 10 bases that match TRBD1. This CDR3 contains 14 residues. Looked up from germline, CDR1 is ENHRY and CDR2 is SYGVKD. V shed 5 bases, J shed 8 bases, and the junction held 6 bases outside the gene matches. The CDR3 DNA reads TGTGCCATCAGTCCGGGACAGGGGATGGAGCCCCAGCATTTT. Protein product: CAISPGQGMEPQHF.

V is TRBV28 and J is TRBJ1-3; possibly TRBD1 for D (5 bases). V was trimmed by 7 bases and J by 4 bases, leaving 20 bases between them. In germline, CDR1 is MDHEN, CDR2 SYDVKM. The CDR3 runs 16 residues. The CDR3 loop reads CASTLQPTRGGNTIYF. The CDR3 DNA reads TGTGCCAGCACCCTTCAACCTACCCGGGGGGGAAACACCATATATTTT.

This clonotype was counted only a few times. The chain has TRBV20-1 and TRBJ2-3; possible D gene TRBD1, 5 bases. The germline V gene has CDR1 DFQATT and CDR2 SNEGSKA (reference sequence). V dropped 1 base and J dropped 5 bases, with 16 bases sitting between them. The CDR3 covers 15 residues. The DNA for the CDR3 is TGCAGTGCTAGAGGTGGGGCGGCAGGATTAGATACGCAGTATTTT. The encoded protein is CSARGGAAGLDTQYF.

A few counts support this clonotype. This rearrangement joins TRBV2 to TRBJ2-7, with D unresolved. Germline V gene lookup returns CDR1 SNHLY and CDR2 FYNNEI. V lost 2 bases, J lost 6 bases, and 14 bases lay in between. This CDR3 comprises 14 residues. The DNA for the CDR3 is TGTGCCAGCAGTGAAAAGGCGTCGCATCTCGAGCAGTACTTC. Its protein product is CASSEKASHLEQYF.

This clonotype was counted a few times. V usage is TRBV28 and J usage is TRBJ2-1, with TRBD2 matching 9 bases. CDR1 and CDR2 (germline): MDHEN, SYDVKM. This CDR3 comprises 15 residues. J was trimmed by 4 bases and V by 10 bases; bases with no gene match: 11. This chain's CDR3 is CATHISGSSYNEQFF. The CDR3, as DNA: TGTGCCACCCACATTAGCGGGAGTTCTTACAATGAGCAGTTCTTC. Drawing the rest from reference TRBV28 and TRBJ2-1, the complete variable domain is DVKVTQSSRYLVKRTGEKVFLECVQDMDHENMFWYRQDPGLGLRLIYFSYDVKMKEKGDIPEGYSVSREKKERFSLILESASTNQTSMYLCATHISGSSYNEQFFGPGTRLTVL.

This clonotype came up many times. The V call is TRBV28, the J call TRBJ2-2; D might be TRBD2 (6 bases). The CDR3 length is 14 residues. Germline CDR1 and CDR2: MDHEN and SYDVKM. V was clipped by 3 bases and J by 8 bases, with 13 bases between them. The CDR3: CASSLHGSWGELFF. CDR3 bases: TGTGCCAGCAGTTTGCACGGGAGTTGGGGGGAGCTGTTTTTT.

On this clonotype: The junction shows a germline mismatch at one end, possibly a read error. The chain couples TRBV29-1 to TRBJ1-2, with 7 bases lining up with TRBD1. This CDR3 spans 14 amino acids. Looked up from germline, CDR1 is SQVTM and CDR2 is ANQGSEA. The CDR3 sequence is CSVKDRDVNYGYTF. As DNA, the CDR3 is TGCAGCGTTAAAGACAGGGATGTTAACTATGGCTACACCTTC.

This clonotype was seen repeatedly, ten times or more. The CDR3 sequence is CASSGTQETQYF. CDR3 bases: TGTGCCAGCTCAGGTACCCAAGAGACCCAGTACTTC. The chain carries TRBV18 and TRBJ2-5, with D uncertain. CDR1 is KGHSH, CDR2 LQKENI, per germline. V lost 5 bases and J 1 base, leaving 5 bases between the germline ends. CDR3 length: 12 amino acids.